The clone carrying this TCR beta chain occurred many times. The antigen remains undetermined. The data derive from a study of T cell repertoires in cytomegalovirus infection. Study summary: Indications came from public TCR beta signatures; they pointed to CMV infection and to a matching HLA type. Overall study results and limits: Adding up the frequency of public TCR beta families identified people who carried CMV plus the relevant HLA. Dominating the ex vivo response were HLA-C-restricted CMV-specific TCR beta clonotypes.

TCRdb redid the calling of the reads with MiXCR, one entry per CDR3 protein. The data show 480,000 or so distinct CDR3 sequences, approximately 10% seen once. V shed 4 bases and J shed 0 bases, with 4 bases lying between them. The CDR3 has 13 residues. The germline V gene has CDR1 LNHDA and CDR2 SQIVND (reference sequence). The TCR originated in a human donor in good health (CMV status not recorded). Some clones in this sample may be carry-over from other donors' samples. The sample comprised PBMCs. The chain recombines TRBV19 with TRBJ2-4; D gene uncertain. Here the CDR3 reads CASSSVAKNIQYF. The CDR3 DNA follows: TGTGCCAGTAGTAGTGTAGCCAAAAACATTCAGTACTTC.